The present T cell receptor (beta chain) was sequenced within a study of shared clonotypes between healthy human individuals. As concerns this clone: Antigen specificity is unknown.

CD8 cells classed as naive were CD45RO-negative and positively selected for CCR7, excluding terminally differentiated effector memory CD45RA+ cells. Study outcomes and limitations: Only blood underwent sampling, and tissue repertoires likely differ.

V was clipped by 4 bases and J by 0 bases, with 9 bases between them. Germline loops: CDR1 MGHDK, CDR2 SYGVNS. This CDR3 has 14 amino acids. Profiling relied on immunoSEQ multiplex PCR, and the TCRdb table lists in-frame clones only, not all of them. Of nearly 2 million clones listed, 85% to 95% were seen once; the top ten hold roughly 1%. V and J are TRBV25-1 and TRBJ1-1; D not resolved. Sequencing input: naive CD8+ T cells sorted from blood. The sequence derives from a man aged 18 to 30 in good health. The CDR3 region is CASSGAWMNTEAFF. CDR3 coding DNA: TGTGCCAGCAGTGGGGCCTGGATGAACACTGAAGCTTTCTTT.